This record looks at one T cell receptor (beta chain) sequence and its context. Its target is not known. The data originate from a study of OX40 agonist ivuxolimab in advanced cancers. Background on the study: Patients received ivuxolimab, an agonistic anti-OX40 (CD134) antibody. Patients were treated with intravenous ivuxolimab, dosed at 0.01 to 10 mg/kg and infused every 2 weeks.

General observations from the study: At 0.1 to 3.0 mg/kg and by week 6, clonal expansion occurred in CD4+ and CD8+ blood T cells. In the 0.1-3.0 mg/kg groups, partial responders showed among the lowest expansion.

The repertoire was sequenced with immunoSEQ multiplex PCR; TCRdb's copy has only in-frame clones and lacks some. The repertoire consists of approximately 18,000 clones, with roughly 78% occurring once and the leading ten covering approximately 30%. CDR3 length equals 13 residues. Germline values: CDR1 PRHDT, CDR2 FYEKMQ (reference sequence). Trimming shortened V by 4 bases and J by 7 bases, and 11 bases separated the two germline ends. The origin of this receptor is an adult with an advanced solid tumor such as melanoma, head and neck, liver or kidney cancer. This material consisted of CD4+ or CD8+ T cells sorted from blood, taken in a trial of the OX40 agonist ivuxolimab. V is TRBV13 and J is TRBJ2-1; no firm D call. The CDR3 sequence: CASSSLLENEQFF. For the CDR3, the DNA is TGTGCCAGCAGCTCTCTACTCGAAAATGAGCAGTTCTTC.